A single sample gave rise to the 28 T cell receptor beta chains below, sequenced in a study of blood T cells in healthy people across ages. Primed by a sample-barcoded 5' primer and a J-beta primer mix, a second PCR proceeded for 7 to 11 cycles. TCRdb reprocessed the 5' RACE reads with MiXCR, giving one entry per CDR3 protein. Seen here are roughly 800,000 distinct CDR3 sequences, about three fifths observed once, and the top ten hold 20% to 25%. Sequencing input: blood. The source is a man aged 25 to 40 in good health.

CDR3 nucleotides: TGCAGTGCTACCCGGACAGACTATGGCTACACCTTC. This gives the protein CSATRTDYGYTF. The rearrangement joins TRBV20-1 to TRBJ1-2; a weak D match, TRBD1 (6 bases). Looked up from germline, CDR1 is DFQATT and CDR2 is SNEGSKA (reference sequence). The CDR3 runs to 12 residues. Deletions cut 4 bases from V and 3 bases from J, with 9 bases between.

The chain employs TRBV15 and TRBJ2-1, with D perhaps TRBD2 (6 bases). V lost 1 base, J lost 9 bases, and 13 bases lay in between. The CDR3 covers 14 residues. CDR1 and CDR2 (germline): LNHNV, YYDKDF (reference sequence). CDR3: CATSRAGGPPEQFF. The CDR3 bases are TGTGCCACCAGCAGAGCCGGGGGTCCCCCTGAGCAGTTCTTC.

This clonotype was observed a few times. The CDR3 bases are TGTGCCAGCAGTGAGAGGGAGACAGGGCTCTACGAGCAGTACTTC. Its translation: CASSERETGLYEQYF. The chain is built from TRBV6-1 and TRBJ2-7; 7 bases map to TRBD1. The CDR3 extends over 15 amino acids. V dropped 3 bases and J dropped 3; count of bases not matched to a gene: 8. Germline V gives CDR1 MNHNS, CDR2 SASEGT.

The CDR3 is CASSSREWYEQFF. Here the CDR3 DNA reads TGTGCCAGCAGTTCTCGGGAGTGGTATGAGCAGTTCTTC. V and J are TRBV27 and TRBJ2-1, with a weak D call TRBD2 (6 bases). Trimming removed 4 bases at V and 8 bases at J, with 12 bases between. Germline CDR1 is MNHEY and CDR2 is SMNVEV (reference sequence). The CDR3 extends over 13 amino acids.

V is TRBV3-1 and J is TRBJ1-1; the D gene is possibly TRBD1 (6 bases). Between the trimmed V and J ends, which lost 1 base and 5 bases, there was a span of 14 bases. Per germline, CDR1 LGHDT and CDR2 YNNKEL (reference sequence). The CDR3 extends over 15 amino acids. The CDR3: CASSQVKQGRTEAFF. In DNA, the CDR3 is TGTGCCAGCAGCCAAGTTAAACAGGGTCGAACTGAAGCTTTCTTT.

This clonotype came up once. The chain combines TRBV7-9 with TRBJ2-4, with D perhaps TRBD2 (5 bases). The germline V gene has CDR1 SEHNR and CDR2 FQNEAQ (reference sequence). The CDR3 has 13 residues. Deletions cut 5 bases from V and 11 bases from J, with 16 bases between. The CDR3 coding sequence is TGTGCCAGCAGCCTATCCCCGACTAATTTTCAGTACTTC. It yields the protein CASSLSPTNFQYF. Full variable domain (rest looked up from reference TRBV7-9 and TRBJ2-4): DTGVSQNPRHKITKRGQNVTFRCDPISEHNRLYWYRQTLGQGPEFLTYFQNEAQLEKSRLLSDRFSAERPKGSFSTLEIQRTEQGDSAMYLCASSLSPTNFQYFGAGTRLSVL.

The chain employs TRBV4-3 and TRBJ2-5, with D unresolved. V lost 0 bases to trimming and J lost 5 bases, with 13 bases between them. The CDR3 contains 15 residues. Germline V CDR1 and CDR2: LGHNA, YSLEER. The CDR3 DNA follows: TGCGCCAGCAGCCAAGAAGCAGGCTATCGGGAGACCCAGTACTTC. Protein product: CASSQEAGYRETQYF.

The CDR3, as DNA: TGTGCCAGCAGTCCGGAAGACGAGCAGTACTTC. It codes for CASSPEDEQYF. This chain connects TRBV6-2 or TRBV6-3 to TRBJ2-7; no firm D call. The ends were cut back, 5 bases at V and 5 bases at J, with 7 bases in the middle. Germline assignment: CDR1 MNHEY and CDR2 SVGEGT. This CDR3 region has 11 residues.

The chain links TRBV11-2 to TRBJ1-2; tentatively, D is TRBD1 (5 bases). Germline assignment: CDR1 SGHAT and CDR2 FQNNGV. V was trimmed by 6 bases and J by 0 bases, leaving 14 bases between them. The CDR3 runs to 15 residues. CDR3 in amino acids: CASRPSRGANYGYTF. For the CDR3, the DNA is TGTGCCAGCAGGCCCTCCAGAGGGGCTAACTATGGCTACACCTTC.

On this clonotype: This clone may be a read error of a much larger clone one base away. The chain employs TRBV5-1 and TRBJ2-7, with D uncertain. There are 14 residues in the CDR3. Germline-derived CDR1 and CDR2 are SGHRS and YFSETQ. The CDR3 spells CAGSAALGSHEQYF. CDR3 sequence (DNA): TGCGCCGGCAGCGCCGCCCTCGGGTCCCACGAGCAGTACTTC.

The chain carries TRBV4-2 and TRBJ2-1, with 12 positions matching TRBD2. The CDR3 totals 15 residues. J was trimmed by 10 bases and V by 2 bases; bases with no gene match: 6. The germline CDR1 and CDR2 sequences are LGHNA and YNFKEQ. Here the CDR3 reads CASSQRTGLAGEQFF. The DNA for the CDR3 is TGTGCCAGCAGCCAACGAACCGGACTAGCGGGAGAGCAGTTCTTC.

V usage is TRBV28 and J usage is TRBJ1-4, with D perhaps TRBD1 (5 bases). This CDR3 contains 17 residues. Germline V lookup: CDR1 MDHEN, CDR2 SYDVKM. V lost 4 bases and J 7 bases, leaving 22 bases between the germline ends. CDR3 amino acids: CASSSLTSMGPLEKLFF. In DNA, the CDR3 is TGTGCCAGCAGTTCCCTAACATCAATGGGACCGCTTGAAAAACTGTTTTTT.

The V gene is TRBV27, the J gene TRBJ1-4, with D maybe TRBD1 (6 bases). Trimming took off 2 bases at V and 8 bases at J, with 21 bases between the two ends. Germline V CDR1 and CDR2: MNHEY, SMNVEV (reference sequence). The CDR3 has 17 residues. CDR3 in amino acids: CASSLTLGTFATEKLFF. The CDR3 region has the DNA TGTGCCAGCAGTTTAACTCTCGGGACATTCGCTACGGAAAAACTGTTTTTT.

A few counts support this clonotype. V gene TRBV7-2 combines with J gene TRBJ2-6, with 7 bases fitting TRBD2. The V segment lost 11 bases and the J segment 1 base; nucleotides outside the gene matches: 2. The CDR3 sequence is 13 residues long. Germline-derived CDR1 and CDR2 are SGHTA and FQGNSA. Here the CDR3 reads CAGGGSGANVLTF. DNA of the CDR3: TGTGCCGGGGGAGGGTCTGGGGCCAACGTCCTGACTTTC.

This chain uses TRBV5-1 with TRBJ1-1; D may be TRBD1 (5 bases). The germline V gene has CDR1 SGHRS and CDR2 YFSETQ. The V end lost 0 bases, the J end lost 0 bases, and 9 bases lay between the germline ends. This CDR3 contains 15 residues. Written as DNA, the CDR3 is TGCGCCAGCAGCTTGGTAGGGGTCCTGAACACTGAAGCTTTCTTT. Its protein product is CASSLVGVLNTEAFF.

This clonotype was counted only a few times. This rearrangement joins TRBV25-1 to TRBJ2-5; a possible D gene is TRBD1 (5 bases). Germline V gene data show CDR1 as MGHDK and CDR2 as SYGVNS. Deletions cut 4 bases from V and 2 bases from J, with 8 bases between. The length of the CDR3 is 13 residues. The CDR3 spells CASSVAGQETQYF. In DNA, the CDR3 is TGTGCCAGCAGTGTGGCAGGGCAAGAGACCCAGTACTTC.

This rearrangement joins TRBV20-1 to TRBJ1-2; the D is unclear. Trimming pared 1 base from V and 0 bases from J, leaving 15 bases between. Germline V gene sequence: CDR1 DFQATT, CDR2 SNEGSKA (reference sequence). There are 16 residues in the CDR3. In DNA, the CDR3 is TGCAGTGCTAGAGGGGATGGAGGATTGACTAACTATGGCTACACCTTC. Translated: CSARGDGGLTNYGYTF.

The chain carries TRBV7-3 and TRBJ2-6, with D perhaps TRBD1 (5 bases). There are 17 residues in the CDR3. V lost 3 bases and J lost 0, with 12 bases in between. CDR1 and CDR2 (germline): SGHTA, FQGTGA. The CDR3 protein is CASSFMGPTSGANVLTF. Here the CDR3 DNA reads TGTGCCAGCAGCTTCATGGGGCCCACCTCTGGGGCCAACGTCCTGACTTTC.

The gene calls are TRBV7-9 and TRBJ2-7; D uncertain. Germline lookup yields CDR1 SEHNR and CDR2 FQNEAQ (reference sequence). The CDR3 is 13 residues long. The V end was cut by 8 bases, the J end by 7 bases, with 18 bases between. Written as DNA, the CDR3 is TGTGCCAGCCAACTTTCAAGCTCCGGGGAGCAGTACTTC. This codes for CASQLSSSGEQYF.

The gene calls are TRBV20-1 and TRBJ2-3, with D unresolved. Between the trimmed V and J ends, which lost 3 bases and 2 bases, there was a span of 6 bases. The CDR3 loop spans 12 amino acids. From germline, CDR1 is DFQATT and CDR2 SNEGSKA (reference sequence). CDR3 bases: TGCAGTGCTAGTGCCCTCACAGATACGCAGTATTTT. As protein: CSASALTDTQYF.

The CDR3 loop is CASSPFTETQYF. CDR3 DNA: TGTGCCAGCTCTCCATTCACAGAGACCCAGTACTTC. The rearrangement joins TRBV18 to TRBJ2-5; no clear D gene. The V gene lost 6 bases and the J gene lost 4 bases, with 9 bases spanning the gap. This CDR3 has 12 amino acids. Germline V gene data show CDR1 as KGHSH and CDR2 as LQKENI.

This clonotype was seen a handful of times. CDR3 DNA sequence: TGCGCCAGCAGCTTGGGGGGGACATTCGATGAGCAGTTCTTC. Translated, it gives CASSLGGTFDEQFF. The V gene is TRBV5-1, the J gene TRBJ2-1; weak D call: TRBD1 (6 bases). CDR1 SGHRS and CDR2 YFSETQ come from the germline V gene. V gave up 0 bases and J gave up 8 bases, with 12 bases separating them. The CDR3 is 14 residues long.

The chain is built from TRBV20-1 and TRBJ2-3; possible D gene TRBD1, 5 bases. CDR3 length: 13 amino acids. Germline V gene data show CDR1 as DFQATT and CDR2 as SNEGSKA (reference sequence). Trimming cost V 6 bases and J 6 bases, with 16 bases left between them. CDR3 residues: CSAHQGGADTQYF. The CDR3 nucleotides read TGCAGTGCCCATCAGGGTGGGGCGGATACGCAGTATTTT.

The chain carries TRBV3-1 and TRBJ1-1, with TRBD1 matching 9 bases. CDR1 LGHDT and CDR2 YNNKEL come from the germline V gene (reference sequence). CDR3 length: 15 amino acids. V gave up 3 bases and J gave up 5 bases; unmatched junction bases: 7. The CDR3 region is CASSHQTGGSTEAFF. CDR3 DNA: TGTGCCAGCAGCCACCAGACAGGGGGTTCGACTGAAGCTTTCTTT.

As to this clonotype: Relative to the germline gene, one junction end is altered; a read error may explain this. V usage is TRBV11-2 and J usage is TRBJ1-1; no clear D gene. The length of the CDR3 is 13 residues. CDR1 and CDR2 from the germline V gene are SGHAT and FQNNGV. CDR3 amino acids: CTSSLEGGTEAFF. The CDR3 nucleotides read TGTACCAGCAGCTTAGAGGGAGGAACTGAAGCTTTCTTT.

This chain uses TRBV20-1 with TRBJ2-7; the D is unclear. From germline, CDR1 is DFQATT and CDR2 SNEGSKA (reference sequence). CDR3 length: 12 amino acids. The V and J ends lost 6 bases and 3 bases respectively, with 12 bases between them. CDR3 coding DNA: TGCAGTGCCAGCCGTACCGGCTACGAGCAGTACTTC. Its translation: CSASRTGYEQYF.

This clonotype was found a few times. V is TRBV6-2 or TRBV6-3 and J is TRBJ2-3, with D maybe TRBD1 (5 bases). There are 14 residues in the CDR3. V dropped 5 bases and J dropped 8 bases, with 17 bases sitting between them. Germline CDR1 and CDR2: MNHEY and SVGEGT. The CDR3, as DNA: TGTGCCAGCAGTCCAGATCACCGCCAGGGTACGCAGTATTTT. As protein: CASSPDHRQGTQYF.

This clonotype was seen a handful of times. This chain uses TRBV20-1 with TRBJ2-1; perhaps TRBD1 as D (5 bases). V was shortened by 0 bases and J by 10 bases, with 7 bases between the two germline ends. Germline CDR1 DFQATT, CDR2 SNEGSKA (reference sequence). This CDR3 region has 11 residues. The CDR3 spells CSAREDTEQFF. The CDR3 DNA reads TGCAGTGCTAGAGAGGACACCGAGCAGTTCTTC.